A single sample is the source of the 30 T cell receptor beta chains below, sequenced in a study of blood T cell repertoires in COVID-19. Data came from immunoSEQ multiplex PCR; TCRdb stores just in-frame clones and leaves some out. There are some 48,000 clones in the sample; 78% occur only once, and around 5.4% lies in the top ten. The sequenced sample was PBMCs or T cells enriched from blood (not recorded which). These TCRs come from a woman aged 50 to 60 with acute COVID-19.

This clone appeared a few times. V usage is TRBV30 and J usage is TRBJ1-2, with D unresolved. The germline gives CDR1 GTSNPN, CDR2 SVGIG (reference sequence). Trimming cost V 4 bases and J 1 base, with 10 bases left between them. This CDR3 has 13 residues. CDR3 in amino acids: CAWTKALNYGYTF. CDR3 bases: TGTGCCTGGACGAAAGCCCTTAACTATGGCTACACCTTC. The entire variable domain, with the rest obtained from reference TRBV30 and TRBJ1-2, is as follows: SQTIHQWPATLVQPVGSPLSLECTVEGTSNPNLYWYRQAAGRGLQLLFYSVGIGQISSEVPQNLSASRPQDRQFILSSKKLLLSDSGFYLCAWTKALNYGYTFGSGTRLTVV.

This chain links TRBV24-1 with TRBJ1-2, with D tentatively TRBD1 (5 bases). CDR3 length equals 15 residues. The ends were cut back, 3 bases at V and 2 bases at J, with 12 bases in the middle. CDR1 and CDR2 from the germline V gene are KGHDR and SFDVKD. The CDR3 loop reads CATSDPGGGNYGYTF. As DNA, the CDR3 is TGTGCCACCAGTGATCCCGGGGGGGGGAACTATGGCTACACCTTC.

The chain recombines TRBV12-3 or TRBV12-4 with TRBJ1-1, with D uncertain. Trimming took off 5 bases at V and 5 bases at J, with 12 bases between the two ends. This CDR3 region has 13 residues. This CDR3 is CASSKTIGTEAFF. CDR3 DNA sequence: TGTGCCAGCAGTAAGACCATCGGGACTGAAGCTTTCTTT.

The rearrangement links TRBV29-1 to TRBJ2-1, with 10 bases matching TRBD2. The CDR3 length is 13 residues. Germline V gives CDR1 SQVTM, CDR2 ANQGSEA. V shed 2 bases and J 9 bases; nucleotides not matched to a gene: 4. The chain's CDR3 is CSVEFTSGAEQFF. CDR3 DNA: TGCAGCGTTGAATTTACTAGCGGGGCTGAGCAGTTCTTC.

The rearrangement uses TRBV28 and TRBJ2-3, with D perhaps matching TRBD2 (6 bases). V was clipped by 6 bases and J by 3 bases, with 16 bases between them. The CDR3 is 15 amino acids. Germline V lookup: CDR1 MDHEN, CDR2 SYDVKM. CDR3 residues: CASRAPGGWTDTQYF. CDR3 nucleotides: TGTGCCAGCAGGGCCCCCGGAGGGTGGACAGATACGCAGTATTTT.

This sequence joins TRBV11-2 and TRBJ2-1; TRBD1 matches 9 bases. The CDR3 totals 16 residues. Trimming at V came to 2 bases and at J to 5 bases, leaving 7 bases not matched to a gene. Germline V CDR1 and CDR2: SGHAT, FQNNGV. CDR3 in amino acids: CASSLLGTGTNNEQFF. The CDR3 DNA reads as TGTGCCAGCAGCTTACTCGGGACAGGGACGAACAATGAGCAGTTCTTC. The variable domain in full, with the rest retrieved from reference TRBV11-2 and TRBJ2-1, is EAGVAQSPRYKIIEKRQSVAFWCNPISGHATLYWYQQILGQGPKLLIQFQNNGVVDDSQLPKDRFSAERLKGVDSTLKIQPAKLEDSAVYLCASSLLGTGTNNEQFFGPGTRLTVL.

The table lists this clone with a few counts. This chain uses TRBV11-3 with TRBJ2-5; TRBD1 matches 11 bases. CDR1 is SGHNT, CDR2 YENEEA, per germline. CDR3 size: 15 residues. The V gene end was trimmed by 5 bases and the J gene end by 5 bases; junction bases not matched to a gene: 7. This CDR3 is CASSPDRGLMETQYF. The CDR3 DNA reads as TGTGCCAGCAGCCCGGACAGGGGGCTAATGGAGACCCAGTACTTC.

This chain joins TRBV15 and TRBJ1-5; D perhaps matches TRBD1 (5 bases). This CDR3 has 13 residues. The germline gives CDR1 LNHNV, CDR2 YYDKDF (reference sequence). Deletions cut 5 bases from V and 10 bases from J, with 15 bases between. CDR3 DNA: TGTGCCACCAGCGACATCAAGGGGAAACCCCAGCATTTT. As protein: CATSDIKGKPQHF. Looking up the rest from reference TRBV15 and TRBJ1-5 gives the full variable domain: DAMVIQNPRYQVTQFGKPVTLSCSQTLNHNVMYWYQQKSSQAPKLLFHYYDKDFNNEADTPDNFQSRRPNTSFCFLDIRSPGLGDTAMYLCATSDIKGKPQHFGDGTRLSIL.

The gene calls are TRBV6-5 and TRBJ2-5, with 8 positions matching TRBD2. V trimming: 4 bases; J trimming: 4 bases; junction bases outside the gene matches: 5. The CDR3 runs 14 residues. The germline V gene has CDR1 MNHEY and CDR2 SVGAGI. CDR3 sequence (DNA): TGTGCCAGCAGTTTTTTAGCGGGACTAGAGACCCAGTACTTC. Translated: CASSFLAGLETQYF.

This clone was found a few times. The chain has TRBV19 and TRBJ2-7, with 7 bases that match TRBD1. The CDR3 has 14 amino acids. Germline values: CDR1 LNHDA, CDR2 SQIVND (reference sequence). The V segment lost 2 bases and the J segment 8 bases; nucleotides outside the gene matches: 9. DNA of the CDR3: TGTGCCAGTAGTATACAACAGGGGATAGAGAAGCAGTACTTC. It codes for CASSIQQGIEKQYF.

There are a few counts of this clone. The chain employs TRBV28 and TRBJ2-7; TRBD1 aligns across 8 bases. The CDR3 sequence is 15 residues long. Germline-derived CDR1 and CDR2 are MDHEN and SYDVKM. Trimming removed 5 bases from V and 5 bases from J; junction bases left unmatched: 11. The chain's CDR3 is CASSPLPDRVHEQYF. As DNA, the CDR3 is TGTGCCAGCAGTCCACTCCCGGACAGGGTACACGAGCAGTACTTC.

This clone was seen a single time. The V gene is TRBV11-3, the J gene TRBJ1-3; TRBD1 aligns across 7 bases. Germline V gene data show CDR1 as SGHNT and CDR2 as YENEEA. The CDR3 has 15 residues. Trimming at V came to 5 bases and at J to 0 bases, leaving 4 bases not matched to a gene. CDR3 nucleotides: TGTGCCAGCAGCCAGGGACAGCGCTCTGGAAACACCATATATTTT. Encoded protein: CASSQGQRSGNTIYF.

CDR3 amino acids: CASSDRINQPQHF. The CDR3 bases are TGTGCCAGCAGCGACAGGATTAATCAGCCCCAGCATTTT. The chain joins TRBV2 to TRBJ1-5, with D possibly matching TRBD1 (6 bases). The CDR3 spans 13 residues. V shed 6 bases and J shed 4 bases, with 10 bases lying between them. Germline V lookup: CDR1 SNHLY, CDR2 FYNNEI.

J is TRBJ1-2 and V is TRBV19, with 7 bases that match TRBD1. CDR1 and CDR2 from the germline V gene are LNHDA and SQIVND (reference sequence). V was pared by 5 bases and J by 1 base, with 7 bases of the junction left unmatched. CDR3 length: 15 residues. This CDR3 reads CASSPGTGVNYGYTF. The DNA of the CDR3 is TGTGCCAGTAGTCCGGGAACAGGGGTTAACTATGGCTACACCTTC.

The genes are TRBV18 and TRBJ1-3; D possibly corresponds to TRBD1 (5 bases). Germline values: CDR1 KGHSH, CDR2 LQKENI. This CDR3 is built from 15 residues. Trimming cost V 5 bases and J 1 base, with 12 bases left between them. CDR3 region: CASSSSGGSGNTIYF. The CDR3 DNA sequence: TGTGCCAGCTCATCTTCGGGGGGATCTGGAAACACCATATATTTT.

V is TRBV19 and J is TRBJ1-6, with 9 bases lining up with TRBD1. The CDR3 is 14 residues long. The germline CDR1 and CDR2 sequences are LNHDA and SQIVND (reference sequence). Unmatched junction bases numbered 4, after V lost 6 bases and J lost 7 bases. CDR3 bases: TGTGCCAGTAGCTCACAGGGGGCGAATTCACCCCTCCACTTT. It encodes CASSSQGANSPLHF.

The CDR3 DNA reads as TGTGCCAGCAGGGTGGACAGGCGGAACACTGAAGCTTTCTTT. Protein sequence: CASRVDRRNTEAFF. V is TRBV2 and J is TRBJ1-1; 7 positions agree with TRBD1. CDR3 length: 14 amino acids. The germline gives CDR1 SNHLY, CDR2 FYNNEI. V lost 6 bases, J lost 1 base, and 5 bases stayed unmatched.

The CDR3 DNA is TGTGCCAGTTTAGGTCCTCAACCTAGAAAGAGACAGGGGGCTGAGTCGAACACCGGGGAGCTGTTTTTT. Encoded protein: CASLGPQPRKRQGAESNTGELFF. V usage is TRBV19 and J usage is TRBJ2-2, with 10 positions matching TRBD1. This CDR3 has 23 residues. Per germline, CDR1 LNHDA and CDR2 SQIVND (reference sequence). With 8 bases clipped from V and 0 bases from J, the junction kept 27 bases outside the gene matches.

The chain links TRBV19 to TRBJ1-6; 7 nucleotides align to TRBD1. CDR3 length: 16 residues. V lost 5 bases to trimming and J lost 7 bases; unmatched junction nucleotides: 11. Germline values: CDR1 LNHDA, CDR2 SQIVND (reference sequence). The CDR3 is CASSDPRGQMNSPLHF. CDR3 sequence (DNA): TGTGCCAGTAGTGATCCAAGGGGGCAAATGAATTCACCCCTCCACTTT.

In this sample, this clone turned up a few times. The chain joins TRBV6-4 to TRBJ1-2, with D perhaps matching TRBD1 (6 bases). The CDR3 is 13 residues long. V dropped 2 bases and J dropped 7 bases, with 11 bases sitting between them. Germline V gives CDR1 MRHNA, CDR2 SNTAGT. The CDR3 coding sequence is TGTGCCAGCAGTGACCCCCCAGGGGTTGGCTACACCTTC. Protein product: CASSDPPGVGYTF.

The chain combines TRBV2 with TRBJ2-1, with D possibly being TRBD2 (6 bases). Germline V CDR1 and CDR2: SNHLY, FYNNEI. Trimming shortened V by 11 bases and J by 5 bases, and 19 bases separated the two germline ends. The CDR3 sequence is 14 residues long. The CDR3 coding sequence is TGTGCCCATTCCGCGGGGTGGGTAGACAATGAGCAGTTCTTC. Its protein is CAHSAGWVDNEQFF.

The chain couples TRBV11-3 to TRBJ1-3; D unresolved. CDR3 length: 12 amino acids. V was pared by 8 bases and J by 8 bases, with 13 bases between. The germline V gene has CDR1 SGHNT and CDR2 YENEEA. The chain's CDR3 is CASSGGAYTIYF. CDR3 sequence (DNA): TGTGCCAGCTCGGGAGGAGCATACACCATATATTTT.

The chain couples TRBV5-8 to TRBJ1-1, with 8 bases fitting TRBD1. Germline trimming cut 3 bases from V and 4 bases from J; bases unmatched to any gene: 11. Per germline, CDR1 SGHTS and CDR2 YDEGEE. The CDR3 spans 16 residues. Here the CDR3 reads CASSSYGGTGGTEAFF. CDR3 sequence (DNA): TGTGCCAGCAGCTCTTACGGGGGCACAGGGGGCACTGAAGCTTTCTTT. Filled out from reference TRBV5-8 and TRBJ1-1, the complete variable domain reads EAGVTQSPTHLIKTRGQQATLRCSPISGHTSVYWYQQALGLGLQFLLWYDEGEERNRGNFPPRFSGRQFPNYSSELNVNALELEDSALYLCASSSYGGTGGTEAFFGQGTRLTVV.

DNA of the CDR3: TGTGCCAGCAGCCCTCTGGGGACTAGTCGGGAGACCCAGTACTTC. Protein: CASSPLGTSRETQYF. J is TRBJ2-5 and V is TRBV3-1 (or the pseudogene TRBV3-2), with TRBD2 matching 8 bases. The CDR3 is 15 residues long. The V gene's germline CDR1 is LGHDT and CDR2 YNNKEL (reference sequence). The V segment lost 4 bases and the J segment 5 bases; nucleotides outside the gene matches: 9.

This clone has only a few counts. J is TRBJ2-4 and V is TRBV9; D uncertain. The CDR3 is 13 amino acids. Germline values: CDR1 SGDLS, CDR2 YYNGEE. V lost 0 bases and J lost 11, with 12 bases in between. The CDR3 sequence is CASSVADKLLQYF. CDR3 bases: TGTGCCAGCAGCGTAGCTGATAAGCTCCTTCAGTACTTC.

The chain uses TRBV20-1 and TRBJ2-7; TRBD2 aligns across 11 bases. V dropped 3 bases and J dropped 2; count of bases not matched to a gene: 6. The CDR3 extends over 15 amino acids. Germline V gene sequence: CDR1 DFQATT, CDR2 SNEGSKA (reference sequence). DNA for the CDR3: TGCAGTGCTAGTCTAGCGGGGGGTAGTCCCTACGAGCAGTACTTC. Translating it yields CSASLAGGSPYEQYF.

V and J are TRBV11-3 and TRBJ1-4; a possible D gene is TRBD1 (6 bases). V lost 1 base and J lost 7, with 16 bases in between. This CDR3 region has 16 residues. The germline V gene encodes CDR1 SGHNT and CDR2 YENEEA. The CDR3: CASSLGGATGTEKLFF. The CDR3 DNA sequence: TGTGCCAGCAGCTTAGGTGGTGCAACAGGGACTGAAAAACTGTTTTTT.

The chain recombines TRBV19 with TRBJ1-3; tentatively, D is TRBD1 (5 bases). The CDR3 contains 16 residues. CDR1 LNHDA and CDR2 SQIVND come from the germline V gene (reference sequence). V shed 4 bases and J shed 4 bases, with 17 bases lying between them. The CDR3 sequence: CASSTPPTVSGNTIYF. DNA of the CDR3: TGTGCCAGTAGTACCCCTCCGACAGTCTCGGGAAACACCATATATTTT.

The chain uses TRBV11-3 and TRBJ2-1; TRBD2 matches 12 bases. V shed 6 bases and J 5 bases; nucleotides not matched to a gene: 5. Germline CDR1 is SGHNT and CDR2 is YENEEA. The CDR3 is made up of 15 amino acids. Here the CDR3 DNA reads TGTGCCAGCAGGAAAGGACTAGCGGGAAACAATGAGCAGTTCTTC. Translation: CASRKGLAGNNEQFF.

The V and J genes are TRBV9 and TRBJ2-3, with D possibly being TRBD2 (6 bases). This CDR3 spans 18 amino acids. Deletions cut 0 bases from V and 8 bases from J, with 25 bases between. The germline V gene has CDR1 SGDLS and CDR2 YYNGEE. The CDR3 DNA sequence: TGTGCCAGCAGCGTAGACCCGACTGGGCGGGGCCCACAGACTACGCAGTATTTT. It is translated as CASSVDPTGRGPQTTQYF.